A single sample is the source of the 10 T cell receptor beta chains below, sequenced in a study of CXCR3-negative and CXCR3-positive naive CD8 T cells. Libraries of TRB cDNA were made by 5' RACE and carried UMIs. TCRdb reprocessed the 5' RACE reads and stores each CDR3 protein as one record, lacking DNA. The listing records 85,000 to 120,000 distinct CDR3 sequences. Overall study findings and caveats: For CXCR3-positive naive cells, TRB CDR3s were more hydrophobic than those of CXCR3-negative naive cells.

These receptors' antigens are unknown. Sequencing was performed on naive CXCR3+ CD8+ T cells from blood. Sample subset: CD45RO-CCR7+CD27+CD95- naive CD8+ T cells expressing CXCR3 (TNR3+). Source of these receptors: a human donor in good health. Some clones in this sample may be carry-over from other donors' samples.

The chain employs TRBV15 and TRBJ2-7. The CDR3 is 13 residues long. The V gene's germline CDR1 is LNHNV and CDR2 YYDKDF (reference sequence). CDR3 region: CATGRPNSYEQYF. Supplemented by reference TRBV15 and TRBJ2-7, the full variable domain reads DAMVIQNPRYQVTQFGKPVTLSCSQTLNHNVMYWYQQKSSQAPKLLFHYYDKDFNNEADTPDNFQSRRPNTSFCFLDIRSPGLGDTAMYLCATGRPNSYEQYFGPGTRLTVT.

V and J are TRBV2 and TRBJ2-5; lacking DNA, the TRBD1 call made by TCRdb goes unchecked. CDR1 SNHLY and CDR2 FYNNEI come from the germline V gene. This CDR3 has 15 amino acids. The CDR3 spells CASSDPGTGQETQYF.

The chain is built from TRBV29-1 and TRBJ2-5. The CDR3 contains 11 residues. CDR1 SQVTM and CDR2 ANQGSEA come from the germline V gene. The CDR3 sequence: CSVGQEETQYF.

The chain carries TRBV4-3 and TRBJ2-1; TCRdb's D gene call, TRBD2, goes unchecked for lack of DNA. CDR3 length equals 15 residues. Germline V gives CDR1 LGHNA, CDR2 YSLEER. CDR3 loop: CASSPSSGGQYEQFF.

The chain combines TRBV5-1 with TRBJ2-7; checking the TCRdb D call of TRBD1 is not possible without DNA. Germline-derived CDR1 and CDR2 are SGHRS and YFSETQ. The CDR3 has 14 amino acids. The CDR3 protein is CASSLTQGYYEQYF.

The chain links TRBV29-1 to TRBJ2-2; the TRBD1 assignment by TCRdb is unverifiable without DNA. Germline-derived CDR1 and CDR2 are SQVTM and ANQGSEA. This CDR3 has 13 amino acids. The CDR3 region is CSVELAPVGELFF.

The CDR3 is CASRLAGSDEQFF. The rearrangement links TRBV25-1 to TRBJ2-1; without DNA, the TCRdb call of TRBD2 cannot be checked. The CDR3 is 13 residues long. From germline, CDR1 is MGHDK and CDR2 SYGVNS.

The rearrangement uses TRBV7-9 and TRBJ2-7; lacking DNA, the TRBD1 call made by TCRdb goes unchecked. The CDR3 is 15 residues long. Germline V gene sequence: CDR1 SEHNR, CDR2 FQNEAQ (reference sequence). CDR3 region: CASSPRTASSYEQYF.

This chain joins TRBV30 and TRBJ2-7; TCRdb names TRBD1, which stays unverified in the absence of DNA. The CDR3 runs 15 residues. Germline V lookup: CDR1 GTSNPN, CDR2 SVGIG (reference sequence). The CDR3: CAWSAGTGGNYEQYF.

This sequence joins TRBV11-2 and TRBJ1-2. The germline gives CDR1 SGHAT, CDR2 FQNNGV. The CDR3 is made up of 15 amino acids. This chain's CDR3 is CASSLDLAANSGYTF. Full variable domain (rest looked up from reference TRBV11-2 and TRBJ1-2): EAGVAQSPRYKIIEKRQSVAFWCNPISGHATLYWYQQILGQGPKLLIQFQNNGVVDDSQLPKDRFSAERLKGVDSTLKIQPAKLEDSAVYLCASSLDLAANSGYTFGSGTRLTVV.